The rows below give T cell receptor beta chains drawn from one sample of a study of blood T cell repertoires in COVID-19. Here immunoSEQ multiplex PCR was the method, and the copy in TCRdb shows in-frame clones only, minus some. The table shows almost 250,000 clones, with more than 75% occurring only once. The sequenced sample was peripheral blood. The origin of the receptors is a woman aged 55-69 years who had recovered from COVID-19. Each CDR3 is given with its conserved first and last residue. The order of the fields is D gene, J gene, V gene, clone size, CDR3 protein, CDR3 DNA. D genes are given only for firm matches. Rows give clone size only sometimes, using once, few, many, or a class for an expanded clone.

d_gene: .; j_gene: TRBJ1-5; v_gene: TRBV19; abundance: few; CDR3aa: CASFTGYSNQPQHF; CDR3nt: TGTGCCTCCTTTACAGGTTATAGCAATCAGCCCCAGCATTTT
d_gene: TRBD2; j_gene: TRBJ2-2; v_gene: TRBV9; abundance: .; CDR3aa: CASSGAGTSFGELFF; CDR3nt: TGTGCCAGCAGCGGTGCCGGGACTAGCTTCGGGGAGCTGTTTTTT
d_gene: .; j_gene: TRBJ2-5; v_gene: TRBV5-1; abundance: .; CDR3aa: CASSLVPTDIQETQYF; CDR3nt: TGCGCCAGCAGCTTGGTACCCACAGACATCCAAGAGACCCAGTACTTC
d_gene: TRBD1; j_gene: TRBJ2-1; v_gene: TRBV6-5; abundance: .; CDR3aa: CASSSGQANEQFF; CDR3nt: TGTGCCAGCAGTTCAGGACAGGCCAATGAGCAGTTCTTC
d_gene: .; j_gene: TRBJ2-7; v_gene: TRBV6-5; abundance: .; CDR3aa: CASNPPGVAGEQYF; CDR3nt: TGTGCCAGCAACCCCCCGGGGGTAGCAGGCGAGCAGTACTTC
d_gene: TRBD1; j_gene: TRBJ1-6; v_gene: TRBV19; abundance: once; CDR3aa: CASSIRQGRYNSPLHF; CDR3nt: TGTGCCAGTAGTATCCGACAGGGGCGCTATAATTCACCCCTCCACTTT
d_gene: .; j_gene: TRBJ1-2; v_gene: TRBV28; abundance: .; CDR3aa: CASSLYNHGYTF; CDR3nt: TGTGCCAGCAGTTTATATAATCATGGCTACACCTTC
d_gene: TRBD2; j_gene: TRBJ2-2; v_gene: TRBV5-1; abundance: .; CDR3aa: CASSLAYTSGGELFF; CDR3nt: TGCGCCAGCAGCTTGGCTTACACTAGCGGCGGGGAGCTGTTTTTT
d_gene: TRBD2; j_gene: TRBJ2-3; v_gene: TRBV6-4; abundance: .; CDR3aa: CASSRLASSDTQYF; CDR3nt: TGTGCCAGCAGTCGACTAGCGTCTTCAGATACGCAGTATTTT
d_gene: .; j_gene: TRBJ2-2; v_gene: TRBV4-3; abundance: once; CDR3aa: CASSQKGVSGELFF; CDR3nt: TGCGCCAGCAGCCAAAAGGGGGTATCCGGGGAGCTGTTTTTT
d_gene: .; j_gene: TRBJ2-7; v_gene: TRBV11-2; abundance: .; CDR3aa: CASSLIGQGTRYEQYF; CDR3nt: TGTGCCAGCAGCTTAATTGGGCAGGGAACGCGATACGAGCAGTACTTC
d_gene: .; j_gene: TRBJ2-5; v_gene: TRBV9; abundance: .; CDR3aa: CASSVVMGGETQYF; CDR3nt: TGTGCCAGCAGCGTAGTTATGGGAGGAGAGACCCAGTACTTC
d_gene: TRBD2; j_gene: TRBJ2-3; v_gene: TRBV2; abundance: once; CDR3aa: CASREAGGTPNTDTQYF; CDR3nt: TGTGCCAGCAGAGAGGCGGGGGGGACCCCTAACACAGATACGCAGTATTTT
d_gene: .; j_gene: TRBJ2-5; v_gene: TRBV4-3; abundance: .; CDR3aa: CASSQDLRETQYF; CDR3nt: TGCGCCAGCAGCCAAGATCTGAGGGAGACCCAGTACTTC
d_gene: .; j_gene: TRBJ2-7; v_gene: TRBV12-3/TRBV12-4; abundance: .; CDR3aa: CASSPAGTYEQYF; CDR3nt: TGTGCCAGCAGCCCGGCGGGGACCTACGAGCAGTACTTC
d_gene: TRBD1; j_gene: TRBJ1-1; v_gene: TRBV29-1; abundance: .; CDR3aa: CSGTQGVTEAFF; CDR3nt: TGCAGCGGTACGCAGGGGGTCACTGAAGCTTTCTTT
d_gene: TRBD1; j_gene: TRBJ2-7; v_gene: TRBV7-2; abundance: .; CDR3aa: CASSLDRGPYEQYF; CDR3nt: TGTGCCAGCAGCCTGGACAGGGGGCCCTACGAGCAGTACTTC